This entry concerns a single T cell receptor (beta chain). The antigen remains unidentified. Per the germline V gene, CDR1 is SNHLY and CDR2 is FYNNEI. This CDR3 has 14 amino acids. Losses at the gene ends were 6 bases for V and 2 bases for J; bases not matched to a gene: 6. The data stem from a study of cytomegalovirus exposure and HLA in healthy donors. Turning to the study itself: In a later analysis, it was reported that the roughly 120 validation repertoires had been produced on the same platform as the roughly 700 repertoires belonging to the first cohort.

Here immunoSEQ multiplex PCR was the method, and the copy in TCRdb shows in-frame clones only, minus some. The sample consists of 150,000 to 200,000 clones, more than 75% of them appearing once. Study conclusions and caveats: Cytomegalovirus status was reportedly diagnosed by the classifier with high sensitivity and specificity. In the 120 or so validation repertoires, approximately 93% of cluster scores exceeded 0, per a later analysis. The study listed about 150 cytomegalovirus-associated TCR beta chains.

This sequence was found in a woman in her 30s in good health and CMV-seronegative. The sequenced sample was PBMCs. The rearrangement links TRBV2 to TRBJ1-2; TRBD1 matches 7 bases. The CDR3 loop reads CASSGGQLNYGYTF. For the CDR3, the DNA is TGTGCCAGCAGCGGGGGACAGTTGAACTATGGCTACACCTTC.